This TCR beta chain comes out of a study of blood T cell repertoires in COVID-19. Overall study context: From the United States, Italy and Spain came samples of acute and convalescent COVID-19. Nucleic acid was either cDNA or gDNA, and it came from T cells, B-cell-depleted T cells, or PBMCs.

Under the authors' procedure: Cell counts per sample came from amplifying reference gene primers. Profiling relied on immunoSEQ multiplex PCR, and the TCRdb table lists in-frame clones only, not all of them. V, J and clone size are taken as reported in that table, and D and trimming were inferred from the DNA itself. The sample shows 150,000 to 200,000 clones, more than 80% of them seen only once. Sequenced material: peripheral blood. The TCR comes from a human donor in a cohort sampled during active COVID-19.

CDR3 loop: CASALGREQYF. In DNA, the CDR3 is TGTGCCAGCGCCCTCGGGAGGGAGCAGTACTTC. The rearrangement links TRBV13 to TRBJ2-7, with 7 nucleotides matching TRBD2. Germline V gene lookup returns CDR1 PRHDT and CDR2 FYEKMQ (reference sequence). Losses at the gene ends were 8 bases for V and 7 bases for J; bases not matched to a gene: 5. This CDR3 region has 11 residues.